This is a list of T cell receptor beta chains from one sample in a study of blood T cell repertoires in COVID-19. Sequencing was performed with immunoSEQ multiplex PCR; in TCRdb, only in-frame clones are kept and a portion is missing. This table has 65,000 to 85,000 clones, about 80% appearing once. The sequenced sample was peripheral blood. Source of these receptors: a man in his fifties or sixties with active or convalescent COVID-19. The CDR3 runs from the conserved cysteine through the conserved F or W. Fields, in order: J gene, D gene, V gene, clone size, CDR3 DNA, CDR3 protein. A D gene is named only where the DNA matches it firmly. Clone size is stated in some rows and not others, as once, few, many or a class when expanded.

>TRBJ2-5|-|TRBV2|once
TGTGCCATTAAACGAGGGAGTGAGACCCAGTACTTC
CAIKRGSETQYF
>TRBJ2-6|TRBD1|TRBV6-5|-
TGTGCCAGCAGCCAGGGGGAAGGGGCCAACGTCCTGACTTTC
CASSQGEGANVLTF
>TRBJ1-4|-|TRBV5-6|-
TGTGCCAGCAGCTTTGGGACATTTGAAAAACTGTTTTTT
CASSFGTFEKLFF
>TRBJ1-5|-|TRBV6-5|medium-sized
TGTGCCAGCAGACCGGACAGTTCTGCTCAGCCCCAGCATTTT
CASRPDSSAQPQHF
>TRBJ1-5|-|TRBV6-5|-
TGTGCCAGCAGCACAGAGCGCAATCAGCCCCAGCATTTT
CASSTERNQPQHF
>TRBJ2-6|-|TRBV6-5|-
TGTGCCAGCAGTTACTCGGAGGGAACTGGGGCCAACGTCCTGACTTTC
CASSYSEGTGANVLTF
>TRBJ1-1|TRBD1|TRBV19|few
TGTGCCAGTAGATTCCAGGGGGAAGGTGAAGCTTTCTTT
CASRFQGEGEAFF
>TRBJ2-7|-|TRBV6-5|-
TGTGCCAGCAGGGCTCAATCCTACGAGCAGTACTTC
CASRAQSYEQYF
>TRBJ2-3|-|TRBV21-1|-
TGTGCCAGCAGCTCCCGGACTAGCTGGGGGCCAGATACGCAGTATTTT
CASSSRTSWGPDTQYF
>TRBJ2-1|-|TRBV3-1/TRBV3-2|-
TGTGCCAGCAGTCCCGGTGAGGGGGGGGTTATCTTC
CASSPGEGGVIF
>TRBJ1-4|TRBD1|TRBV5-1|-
TGCGCCAGCAGCCCCGGACAGGGGGTTGAAAAACTGTTTTTT
CASSPGQGVEKLFF
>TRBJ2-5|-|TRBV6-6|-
TGTGCCAGCAGTTACCATCTAGGAGGAAAAGGGGAGACCCAGTACTTC
CASSYHLGGKGETQYF
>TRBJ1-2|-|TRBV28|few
TGTGCCAGCAGTCCTCTGGGAGGGGGGTGGTATGGCTACACCTTC
CASSPLGGGWYGYTF
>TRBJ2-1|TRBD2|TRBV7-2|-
TGTGCCAGCAGCTTAGCGAGAGTGGGGTGGCGGGGGGCTTACAATGAGCAGTTCTTC
CASSLARVGWRGAYNEQFF
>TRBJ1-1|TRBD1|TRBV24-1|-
TGTGCCACCAGTGATATAAACAGGGGGCGCGGGGGCACTGAAGCTTTCTTT
CATSDINRGRGGTEAFF
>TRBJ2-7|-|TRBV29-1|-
TGCAGCGTTGTACGGGGATCTGAGGAGCAGTACTTC
CSVVRGSEEQYF
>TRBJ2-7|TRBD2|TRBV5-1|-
TGCGCCAGCAGCCCGGCCTTAAGCGGGGCCGCGGTGCAGTACTTC
CASSPALSGAAVQYF
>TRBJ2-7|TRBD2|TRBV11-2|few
TGTGCCAGCAGCAGGGAAGCGGGGGGGCCCTACGAGCAGTACTTC
CASSREAGGPYEQYF
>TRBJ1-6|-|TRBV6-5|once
TGTGCCAGCAGTTACTCGGTGGGGGGAGGGCATTCACCCCTCCACTTT
CASSYSVGGGHSPLHF
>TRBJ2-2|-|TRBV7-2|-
TGTGCCAGCAGCTTCAGGCGGGGCGGGGAGCTGTTTTTT
CASSFRRGGELFF
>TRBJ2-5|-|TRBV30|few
TGTGCCTGGAGTGTGGGGGGAATGGAGACCCAGTACTTC
CAWSVGGMETQYF
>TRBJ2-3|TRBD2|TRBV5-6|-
TGTGCCAGCAGCCAGGGACTAGCGGGCACAGATACGCAGTATTTT
CASSQGLAGTDTQYF
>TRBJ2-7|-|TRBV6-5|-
TGTGCCAGCAGTTACTCGAATGCAGGGGACCACGAGCAGTACTTC
CASSYSNAGDHEQYF
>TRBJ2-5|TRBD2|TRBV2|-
TGTGCCAGCACGGGACTAGTCAACGGAGAGACCCAGTACTTC
CASTGLVNGETQYF
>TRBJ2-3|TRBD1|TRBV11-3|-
TGTGCCAGCAGCCTCCGACAGGGGTCAGATACGCAGTATTTT
CASSLRQGSDTQYF
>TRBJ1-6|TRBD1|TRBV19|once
TGTGCCACCGGACAGGGGGGCAATAATTCACCCCTCCACTTT
CATGQGGNNSPLHF
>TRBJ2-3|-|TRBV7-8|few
TGTGCCAGCGGCCACAGGGCAGATACGCAGTATTTT
CASGHRADTQYF
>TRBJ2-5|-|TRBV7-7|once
TGTGCCAGCAGCTTAGGAGGGCTGGCCCAAGAGACCCAGTACTTC
CASSLGGLAQETQYF
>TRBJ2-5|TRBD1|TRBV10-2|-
TGCGCCAGCAGTGACCGGACAGGGGCTTCCCAAGAGACCCAGTACTTC
CASSDRTGASQETQYF
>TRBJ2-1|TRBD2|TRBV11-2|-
TGTGCCAGCAGCCGTAGCGGGGGGGACTACAATGAGCAGTTCTTC
CASSRSGGDYNEQFF
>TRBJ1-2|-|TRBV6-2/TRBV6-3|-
TGTGCCAGCAGCCCCGGGACATCGCTTGGCTACACCTTC
CASSPGTSLGYTF
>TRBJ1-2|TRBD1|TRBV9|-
TGTGCCAGCAGCACCGGACAGGGGGCAAGCTATGGCTACACCTTC
CASSTGQGASYGYTF
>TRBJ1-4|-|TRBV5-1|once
TGCGCCAGCAGCGCCGGGGGGAGTAACGAAAAACTGTTTTTT
CASSAGGSNEKLFF
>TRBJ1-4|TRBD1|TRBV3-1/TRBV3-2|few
TGTGCCAGCAGTCGAATTGACAGGGGCCTTAATGAAAAACTGTTTTTT
CASSRIDRGLNEKLFF
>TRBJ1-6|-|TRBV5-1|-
TGCGCCAGCACCTCTGACGAGGCAGGGGAATCACCCCTCCACTTT
CASTSDEAGESPLHF
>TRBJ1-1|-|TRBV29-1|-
TGCAGCGCTGACGTATATGGAGGGCGAGTGAACACTGAAGCTTTCTTT
CSADVYGGRVNTEAFF
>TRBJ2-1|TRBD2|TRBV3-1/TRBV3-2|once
TGTGCCAGCAGCAGAGCGGGGAGCTCCTACAATGAGCAGTTCTTC
CASSRAGSSYNEQFF
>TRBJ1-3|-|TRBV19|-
TGTGCCAGTAATGCAGGCCTCTCTGGAAACACCATATATTTT
CASNAGLSGNTIYF
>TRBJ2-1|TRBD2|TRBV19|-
TGTGCCAGCTCGCCCGGGCGGGGGGCCCCCTACAATGAGCAGTTCTTC
CASSPGRGAPYNEQFF
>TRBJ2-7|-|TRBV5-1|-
TGCGCCAGCAGCTTCGGGGGTGCCTACGAGCAGTACTTC
CASSFGGAYEQYF
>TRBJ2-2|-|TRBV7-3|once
TGTGCCAGCAGCGAGGCCGGGGAGCTGTTTTTT
CASSEAGELFF